The entry that follows covers one TCR beta chain sequence. The data belong to a study of control samples from healthy donors and cancer patients. Per germline, CDR1 SGDLS and CDR2 YYNGEE. The V end was cut by 4 bases, the J end by 4 bases, with 22 bases between. The CDR3 totals 17 residues. The data were produced by immunoSEQ multiplex PCR, yet TCRdb's version contains in-frame clones alone and is incomplete. This sample has about 79,000 clones; roughly 93% occur once, and the top ten carry about 1.3%. The chain has TRBV9 and TRBJ2-3; D is perhaps TRBD1 or TRBD2 (7 bases each). Sequenced sample: PBMCs. The TCR was taken from a woman aged 40 to 50 with lung cancer. CDR3 bases: TGTGCCAGCAGCTCGGCAGGGGGGGCCGTGACCGCAGATACGCAGTATTTT. Its translation: CASSSAGGAVTADTQYF.